This TCR beta chain was obtained from a study of long-term antiretroviral therapy in people with HIV. The study, taken as a whole, reports: Whichever time point was examined, clones expanded before ART dominated the repertoire. Increased diversity was seen after ART, yet it remained lower than in transplant donor controls.

This clone was found once. Its antigen is as yet unknown. Run at survey level, the immunoSEQ assay was version v3.0. The assay was immunoSEQ multiplex PCR, and TCRdb's table has in-frame clones only and misses some. Of some 20,000 clones listed, approximately 84% are singletons. Germline V gene data show CDR1 as SEHNR and CDR2 as FQNEAQ (reference sequence). V lost 5 bases and J lost 10; bases outside the gene matches: 3. The CDR3 runs 11 residues. Sequencing used unsorted PBMCs, obtained 0.9 years after starting antiretroviral therapy. The chain carries TRBV7-9 and TRBJ1-1; the match to TRBD1 covers 8 bases. The TCR was taken from a man between 18 and 29 years old with HIV. The CDR3 sequence is CASSGDRGAFF. DNA of the CDR3: TGTGCCAGCAGCGGTGACAGGGGAGCTTTCTTT.